The 9 T cell receptor beta chains below come from one sample, sequenced in a study of vaccination and CD4 T cells after COVID-19. The treatment was: roughly ten-day PBMC culture with coronavirus spike peptide pools or control peptides (ViraFEST assay). Cultured CD4+ T-cell DNA underwent Oncomine TCR Beta short-read sequencing. Via MiXCR, TCRdb re-called the PCR reads, giving one row per CDR3 protein. In the table there are about 14,000 distinct CDR3 sequences, around 73% of which are singletons. What these receptors recognize is not known. The sequenced material came from CD4+ T cells from blood, cultured in vitro. The receptors were sampled from a human donor who had recovered from COVID-19.

The CDR3 DNA sequence: TGTGCCACCAGTGATTTGCTTGGAGCAGAGAAGGGGGAGACCCAGTACTTC. This encodes CATSDLLGAEKGETQYF. V usage is TRBV24-1 and J usage is TRBJ2-5, with D possibly matching TRBD1 (5 bases). CDR1 KGHDR and CDR2 SFDVKD come from the germline V gene. This CDR3 spans 17 amino acids. V was clipped by 0 bases and J by 5 bases, with 18 bases between them.

In its sample, this clonotype was seen a few times. This chain joins TRBV11-1 and TRBJ1-2; no definite D call. There are 15 residues in the CDR3. The ends were cut back, 3 bases at V and 4 bases at J, with 15 bases in the middle. From germline, CDR1 is SGHAT and CDR2 FQDESV (reference sequence). For the CDR3, the DNA is TGTGCCAGCAGCTTGGCGATCCTCCCCGGCTATGGCTACACCTTC. It yields the protein CASSLAILPGYGYTF.

The gene calls are TRBV6-5 and TRBJ2-5; 8 nucleotides line up with TRBD1. The CDR3 spans 15 residues. CDR1 is MNHEY and CDR2 is SVGAGI in the germline V gene. Trimming at V came to 1 base and at J to 1 base, leaving 2 bases not matched to a gene. The CDR3, as DNA: TGTGCCAGCAGTTACTTCAGGGGGCCCCAAGAGACCCAGTACTTC. Translated, it gives CASSYFRGPQETQYF.

This rearrangement joins TRBV27 to TRBJ2-7; no clear D. Gene TRBJ2-5 matches the end of the DNA better, so the J call may be wrong. The germline V gene has CDR1 MNHEY and CDR2 SMNVEV (reference sequence). CDR3 size: 11 residues. CDR3 DNA sequence: TGTGCCAGCAGAGTCCAAGAGACCCAGTACTTC. It specifies CASRVQETQYF.

J is TRBJ2-7 and V is TRBV20-1, with 11 bases identical to TRBD2. Trimming cost V 3 bases and J 7 bases; bases outside gene matches: 11. The germline gives CDR1 DFQATT, CDR2 SNEGSKA (reference sequence). This CDR3 contains 15 residues. CDR3 sequence: CSASGQIAGGWEQYF. Here the CDR3 DNA reads TGCAGTGCTAGTGGTCAGATAGCGGGAGGGTGGGAGCAGTACTTC.

The chain employs TRBV7-2 and TRBJ1-5; perhaps TRBD1 as D (6 bases). V shed 0 bases and J shed 0 bases, with 9 bases lying between them. This CDR3 spans 16 amino acids. Per germline, CDR1 SGHTA and CDR2 FQGNSA. CDR3 nucleotide sequence: TGTGCCAGCAGCTTAGCGGGGACATATAGCAATCAGCCCCAGCATTTT. Translation: CASSLAGTYSNQPQHF.

This chain links TRBV28 with TRBJ1-2; possibly TRBD1 for D (5 bases). Germline values: CDR1 MDHEN, CDR2 SYDVKM. The CDR3 spans 12 residues. V was trimmed by 3 bases and J by 4 bases, leaving 6 bases between them. DNA for the CDR3: TGTGCCAGCAGTTTGGGGACCTATGGCTACACCTTC. Translated, it gives CASSLGTYGYTF.

The genes are TRBV10-3 and TRBJ1-2; 9 bases agree with TRBD1. Germline V gene data show CDR1 as ENHRY and CDR2 as SYGVKD. CDR3 length: 14 residues. The V segment lost 6 bases and the J segment 6 bases; nucleotides outside the gene matches: 8. The CDR3: CAISRTGAEDGYTF. In DNA, the CDR3 is TGTGCCATCAGCCGGACAGGGGCGGAGGATGGCTACACCTTC.

CDR3 protein: CASSPRQETQYF. The CDR3 DNA reads TGTGCCAGCTCACCACGCCAAGAGACCCAGTACTTC. The chain employs TRBV18 and TRBJ2-5, with D unresolved. V shed 1 base and J shed 1 base, with 1 base lying between them. The germline V gene encodes CDR1 KGHSH and CDR2 LQKENI. The CDR3 consists of 12 residues.